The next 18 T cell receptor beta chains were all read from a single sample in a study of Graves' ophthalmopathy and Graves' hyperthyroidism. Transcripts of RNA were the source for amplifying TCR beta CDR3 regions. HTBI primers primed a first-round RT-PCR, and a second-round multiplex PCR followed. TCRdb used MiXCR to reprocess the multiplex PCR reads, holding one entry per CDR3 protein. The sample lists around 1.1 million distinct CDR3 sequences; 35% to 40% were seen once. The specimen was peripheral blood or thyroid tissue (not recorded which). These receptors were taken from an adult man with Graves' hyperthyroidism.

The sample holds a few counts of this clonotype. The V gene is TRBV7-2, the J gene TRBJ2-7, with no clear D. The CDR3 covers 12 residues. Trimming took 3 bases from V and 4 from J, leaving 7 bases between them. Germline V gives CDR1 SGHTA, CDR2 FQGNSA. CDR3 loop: CASSFPMYEQYF. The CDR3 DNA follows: TGTGCCAGCAGCTTCCCAATGTACGAGCAGTACTTC.

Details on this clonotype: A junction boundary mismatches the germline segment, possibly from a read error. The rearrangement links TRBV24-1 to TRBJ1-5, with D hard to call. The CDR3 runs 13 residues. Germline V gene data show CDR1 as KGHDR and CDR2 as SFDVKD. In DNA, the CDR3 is TGCGCCCCCTCAGGCCCTAGCAATCAGCCCCAGCATTTT. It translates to CAPSGPSNQPQHF.

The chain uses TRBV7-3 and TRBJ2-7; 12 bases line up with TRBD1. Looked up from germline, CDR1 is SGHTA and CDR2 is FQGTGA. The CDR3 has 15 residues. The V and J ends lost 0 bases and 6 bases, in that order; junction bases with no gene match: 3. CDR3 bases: TGTGCCAGCAGCTTAACGGGACAGGGGGCATCCGAGCAGTACTTC. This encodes CASSLTGQGASEQYF.

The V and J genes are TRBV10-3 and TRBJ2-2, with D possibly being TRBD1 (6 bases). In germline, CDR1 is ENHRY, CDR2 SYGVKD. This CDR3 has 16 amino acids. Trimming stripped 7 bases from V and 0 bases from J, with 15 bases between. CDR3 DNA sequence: TGTGCCATCACCGAGGTGGGACAAACGAACACCGGGGAGCTGTTTTTT. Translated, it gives CAITEVGQTNTGELFF.

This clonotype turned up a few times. The CDR3 DNA sequence: TGTGCCAGAGGACAGGGGGCGCCTTCTGGGGCCAACGTCCTGACTTTC. This encodes CARGQGAPSGANVLTF. This chain uses TRBV2 with TRBJ2-6, with 11 bases that match TRBD1. The J segment lost 1 base and the V segment lost 9 bases, leaving 5 bases of the junction unmatched. From germline, CDR1 is SNHLY and CDR2 FYNNEI. The length of the CDR3 is 16 residues.

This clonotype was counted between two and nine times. CDR3 amino acids: CASSQEEADSRPYEQYF. CDR3 coding DNA: TGCGCCAGCAGCCAAGAGGAGGCGGACAGCCGACCCTACGAGCAGTACTTC. The rearrangement links TRBV4-1 to TRBJ2-7; TRBD1 is a possible D gene (6 bases). There are 17 residues in the CDR3. The germline gives CDR1 MGHRA, CDR2 YSYEKL. V was trimmed by 0 bases and J by 2 bases, leaving 17 bases between them.

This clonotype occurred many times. The CDR3, as DNA: TGTGCCAGCAGCTTAGTGGCTAGCCTAGCGGAGACCCAGTACTTC. Its protein product is CASSLVASLAETQYF. This chain uses TRBV7-8 with TRBJ2-5; D perhaps matches TRBD2 (6 bases). V shed 1 base and J shed 5 bases, with 14 bases lying between them. Germline CDR1 reads SGHVS; CDR2 reads FQNEAQ. The CDR3 has 15 amino acids.

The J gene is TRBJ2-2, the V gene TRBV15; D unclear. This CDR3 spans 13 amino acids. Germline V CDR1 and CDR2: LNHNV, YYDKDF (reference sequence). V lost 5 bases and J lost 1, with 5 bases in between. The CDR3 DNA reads TGTGCCACCAGCCTCAGGAACACCGGGGAGCTGTTTTTT. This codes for CATSLRNTGELFF. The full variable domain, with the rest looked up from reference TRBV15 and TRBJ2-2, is DAMVIQNPRYQVTQFGKPVTLSCSQTLNHNVMYWYQQKSSQAPKLLFHYYDKDFNNEADTPDNFQSRRPNTSFCFLDIRSPGLGDTAMYLCATSLRNTGELFFGEGSRLTVL.

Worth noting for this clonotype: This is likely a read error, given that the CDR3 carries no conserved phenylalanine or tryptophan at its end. CDR3 residues: CASSLEKGSLLTYEQYL. Written as DNA, the CDR3 is TGCGCCAGCAGCTTGGAAAAGGGGTCCCTGCTGACCTACGAGCAGTACCTC. This chain links TRBV5-1 with TRBJ2-7, with D maybe TRBD1 (5 bases). The V gene's germline CDR1 is SGHRS and CDR2 YFSETQ. This CDR3 is 17 amino acids long. The V and J ends lost 0 bases and 2 bases respectively, with 18 bases between them.

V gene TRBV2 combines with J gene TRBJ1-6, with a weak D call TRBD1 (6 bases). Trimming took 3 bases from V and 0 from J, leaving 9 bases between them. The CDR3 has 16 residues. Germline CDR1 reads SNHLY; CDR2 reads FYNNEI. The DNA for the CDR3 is TGTGCCAGCAGTGACGGACAGAGCTCCTATAATTCACCCCTCCACTTT. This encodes CASSDGQSSYNSPLHF. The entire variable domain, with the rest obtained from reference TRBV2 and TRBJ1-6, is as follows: EPEVTQTPSHQVTQMGQEVILRCVPISNHLYFYWYRQILGQKVEFLVSFYNNEISEKSEIFDDQFSVERPDGSNFTLKIRSTKLEDSAMYFCASSDGQSSYNSPLHFGNGTRLTVT.

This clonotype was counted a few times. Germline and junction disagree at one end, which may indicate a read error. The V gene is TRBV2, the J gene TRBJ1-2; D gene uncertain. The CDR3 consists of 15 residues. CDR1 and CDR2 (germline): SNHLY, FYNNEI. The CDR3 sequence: CASSPRDPPRHGYTF. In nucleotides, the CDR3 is TGCGCCAGCAGCCCGCGGGATCCACCGAGGCATGGCTACACCTTC.

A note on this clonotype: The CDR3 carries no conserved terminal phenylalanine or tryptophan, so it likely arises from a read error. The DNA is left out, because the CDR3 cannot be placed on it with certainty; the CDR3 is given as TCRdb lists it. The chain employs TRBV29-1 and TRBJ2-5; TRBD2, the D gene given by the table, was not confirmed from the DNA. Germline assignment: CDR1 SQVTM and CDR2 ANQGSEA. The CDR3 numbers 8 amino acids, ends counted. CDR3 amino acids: CSVPTGTS.

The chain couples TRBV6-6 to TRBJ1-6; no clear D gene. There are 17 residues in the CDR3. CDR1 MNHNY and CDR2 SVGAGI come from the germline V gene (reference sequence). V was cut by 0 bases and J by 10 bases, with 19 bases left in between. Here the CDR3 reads CASSYSGVRSGDSPLHF. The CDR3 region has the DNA TGTGCCAGCAGTTACTCTGGAGTGAGATCGGGTGACTCACCCCTCCACTTT.

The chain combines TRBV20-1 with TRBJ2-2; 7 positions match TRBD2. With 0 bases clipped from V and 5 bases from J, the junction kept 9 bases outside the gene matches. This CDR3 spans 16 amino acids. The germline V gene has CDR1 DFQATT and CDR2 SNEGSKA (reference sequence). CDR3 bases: TGCAGTGCTAGAGATCTTGTGGGAGGGCAGACCGGGGAGCTGTTTTTT. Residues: CSARDLVGGQTGELFF.

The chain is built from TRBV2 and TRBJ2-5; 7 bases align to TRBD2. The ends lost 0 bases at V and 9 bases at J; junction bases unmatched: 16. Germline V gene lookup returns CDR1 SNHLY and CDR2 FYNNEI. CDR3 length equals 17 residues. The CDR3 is CASSEALRREWRGSQYF. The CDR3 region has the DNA TGTGCCAGCAGTGAAGCCCTCAGACGGGAGTGGCGGGGGTCCCAGTACTTC.

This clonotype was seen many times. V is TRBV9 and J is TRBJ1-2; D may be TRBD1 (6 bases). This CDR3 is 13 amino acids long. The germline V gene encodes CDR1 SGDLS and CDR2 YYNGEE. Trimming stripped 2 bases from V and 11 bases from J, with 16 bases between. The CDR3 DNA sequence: TGTGCCAGCAGCGTGGCCACAGGGAAAGAGTACACCTTC. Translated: CASSVATGKEYTF.

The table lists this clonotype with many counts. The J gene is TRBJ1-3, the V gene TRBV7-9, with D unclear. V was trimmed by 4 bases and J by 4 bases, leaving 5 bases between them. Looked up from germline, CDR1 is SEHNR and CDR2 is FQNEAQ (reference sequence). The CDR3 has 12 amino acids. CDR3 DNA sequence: TGTGCCAGCAGCTCGAAAGGAAACACCATATATTTT. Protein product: CASSSKGNTIYF. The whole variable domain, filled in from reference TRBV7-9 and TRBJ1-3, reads DTGVSQNPRHKITKRGQNVTFRCDPISEHNRLYWYRQTLGQGPEFLTYFQNEAQLEKSRLLSDRFSAERPKGSFSTLEIQRTEQGDSAMYLCASSSKGNTIYFGEGSWLTVV.

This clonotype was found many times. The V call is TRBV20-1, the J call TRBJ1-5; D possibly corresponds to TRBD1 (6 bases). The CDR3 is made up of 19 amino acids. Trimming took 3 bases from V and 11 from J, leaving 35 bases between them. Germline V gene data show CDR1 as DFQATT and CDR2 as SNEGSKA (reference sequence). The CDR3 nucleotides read TGCAGTGCTAGCGTCACGGGCAGGGGAATCGCAAAGACCTTTCGCTCCCAGCATTTT. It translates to CSASVTGRGIAKTFRSQHF.